These T cell receptor beta chains were read from a single sample in a study of blood T cell repertoires in COVID-19. Sequencing was performed with immunoSEQ multiplex PCR; in TCRdb, only in-frame clones are kept and a portion is missing. Of a few hundred thousand clones listed, roughly four fifths are singletons. The source material was peripheral blood. These receptors were collected from a woman aged 55-70 years with acute or convalescent COVID-19. Each CDR3 is given with its conserved first and last residue. D genes are given only for firm matches. Clone size, where shown, is once, few, many, or a class for clones that have expanded.

j_call clone_size d_call v_call cdr3_aa cdr3_nt
TRBJ1-2 - - TRBV11-2 CASSLEVTGYYGYTF TGTGCCAGCAGCTTAGAGGTTACAGGGTACTATGGCTACACCTTC
TRBJ1-2 - TRBD1 TRBV5-1 CASSPDRVTGGYTF TGCGCCAGCAGCCCGGACAGGGTGACTGGTGGCTACACCTTC
TRBJ1-2 - - TRBV19 CASSRRGRDYGYTF TGTGCCAGTAGTAGAAGGGGCCGCGACTATGGCTACACCTTC
TRBJ1-5 - - TRBV15 CATSRDSRGGNQPQHF TGTGCCACCAGCAGAGATTCCAGGGGAGGGAATCAGCCCCAGCATTTT
TRBJ1-1 - - TRBV6-5 CASSYGPGGANTEAFF TGTGCCAGCAGTTACGGACCCGGAGGGGCGAACACTGAAGCTTTCTTT
TRBJ1-5 - TRBD1 TRBV2 CASRGRTGGIDQPQHF TGTGCCAGCAGGGGCAGGACAGGGGGTATAGATCAGCCCCAGCATTTT
TRBJ1-1 - - TRBV9 CASSSRDGKEAFF TGTGCCAGCAGCTCGAGGGATGGAAAAGAAGCTTTCTTT
TRBJ2-7 - TRBD1 TRBV20-1 CSASSGGLQSYEQYF TGCAGTGCTAGTTCAGGGGGTCTCCAATCCTACGAGCAGTACTTC
TRBJ2-1 - - TRBV20-1 CSASGGVTDEQFF TGCAGTGCTAGTGGCGGGGTTACTGATGAGCAGTTCTTC
TRBJ2-7 - TRBD2 TRBV9 CASSVEDSGGFGEQYF TGTGCCAGCAGCGTAGAAGATAGCGGGGGATTCGGGGAGCAGTACTTC
TRBJ2-5 once TRBD1 TRBV4-1 CASSQERIDREETQYF TGCGCCAGCAGCCAAGAGAGGATCGACAGGGAAGAGACCCAGTACTTC
TRBJ2-5 once - TRBV19 CASSIADNQETQYF TGTGCCAGTAGTATCGCGGACAACCAAGAGACCCAGTACTTC
TRBJ2-2 - TRBD2 TRBV18 CASSPFLAGDIMNTGELFF TGTGCCAGCTCACCATTTCTAGCGGGGGACATTATGAACACCGGGGAGCTGTTTTTT
TRBJ1-2 few TRBD1 TRBV6-5 CASSYNRGLDGYTF TGTGCCAGCAGTTACAACAGGGGGCTTGATGGCTACACCTTC
TRBJ2-3 - - TRBV29-1 CSVAGPDTQYF TGCAGCGTTGCAGGGCCAGATACGCAGTATTTT
TRBJ1-2 once - TRBV5-1 CASSTGLTNYGYTF TGCGCCAGCAGCACGGGACTGACTAACTATGGCTACACCTTC
TRBJ1-1 - - TRBV19 CASSPVGLLGMNTEAFF TGTGCCAGTAGTCCCGTCGGTCTCCTGGGCATGAACACTGAAGCTTTCTTT
TRBJ1-4 - TRBD1 TRBV6-5 CASSLRQGRNEKLFF TGTGCCAGCAGCCTCCGACAGGGCCGGAATGAAAAACTGTTTTTT
TRBJ1-1 - - TRBV5-1 CASSLSSGSTEAFF TGCGCCAGCAGCCTTAGCAGTGGTAGCACTGAAGCTTTCTTT
TRBJ2-5 - - TRBV20-1 CSYLWETQYF TGCAGCTACCTCTGGGAGACCCAGTACTTC
TRBJ2-2 - - TRBV2 CASLMNTGELFF TGTGCCAGCTTAATGAACACCGGGGAGCTGTTTTTT
TRBJ2-1 few TRBD1 TRBV11-3 CASSPRQGGDNEQFF TGTGCCAGCAGCCCCCGACAGGGGGGGGACAATGAGCAGTTCTTC
TRBJ2-3 - - TRBV5-4 CASSRGAAMDADTQYF TGTGCCAGCAGTCGGGGGGCCGCTATGGACGCAGATACGCAGTATTTT
TRBJ2-3 - - TRBV9 CASSSRRDPRSTDTQYF TGTGCCAGCAGCTCGCGGAGGGATCCAAGGAGCACAGATACGCAGTATTTT
TRBJ1-5 once - TRBV2 CASSDAGLQPQHF TGTGCCAGCAGTGACGCAGGGCTTCAGCCCCAGCATTTT
TRBJ1-6 few - TRBV7-2 CASSLSGGRQTFYNSPLHF TGTGCCAGCAGCTTGAGTGGCGGCCGGCAAACCTTTTATAATTCACCCCTCCACTTT
TRBJ2-5 - - TRBV5-1 CASSLAGRSLETQYF TGCGCCAGCAGCTTGGCCGGTCGAAGTTTAGAGACCCAGTACTTC
TRBJ2-1 few TRBD2 TRBV27 CATKILTSGGIYNEQFF TGTGCCACCAAAATCTTGACTAGCGGGGGGATCTACAATGAGCAGTTCTTC
TRBJ2-7 - TRBD2 TRBV11-2 CASSLGRWGGKHEQYF TGTGCCAGCAGCTTAGGGCGTTGGGGGGGAAAGCACGAGCAGTACTTC
TRBJ1-5 - - TRBV5-3 CARSLARYSNQPQHF TGTGCCAGAAGCTTGGCCAGGTATAGCAATCAGCCCCAGCATTTT
TRBJ1-1 once - TRBV27 CASRYLQGTEAFF TGTGCCAGCAGATACCTCCAGGGCACTGAAGCTTTCTTT
TRBJ2-2 - - TRBV7-7 CASSLGSNTGELFF TGTGCCAGCAGCCTCGGGAGTAACACCGGGGAGCTGTTTTTT
TRBJ2-2 - TRBD1 TRBV5-4 CASSLMDRKNGELFF TGTGCCAGCAGCTTGATGGACAGGAAGAACGGGGAGCTGTTTTTT
TRBJ1-6 - TRBD1 TRBV3-1/TRBV3-2 CASSWTGDNSPLHF TGTGCCAGCAGCTGGACAGGGGATAATTCACCCCTCCACTTT
TRBJ1-1 once - TRBV7-9 CASSFGSATEAFF TGTGCCAGCAGCTTCGGGTCAGCCACTGAAGCTTTCTTT
TRBJ2-1 - TRBD2 TRBV2 CASTRTRGGSYNEQFF TGTGCCAGCACCCGGACGCGGGGGGGCTCCTACAATGAGCAGTTCTTC
TRBJ1-3 - - TRBV7-8 CASSYRAIIPGSGNTIYF TGTGCCAGCAGTTACAGGGCTATTATACCTGGCTCTGGAAACACCATATATTTT
TRBJ1-2 - TRBD1 TRBV25-1 CASSDDRGYGYTF TGTGCCAGCAGTGATGACAGGGGCTATGGCTACACCTTC
TRBJ2-5 - TRBD2 TRBV6-2/TRBV6-3 CASSYHSGGGKETQYF TGTGCCAGCAGTTACCATTCAGGCGGGGGGAAAGAGACCCAGTACTTC
TRBJ1-1 once - TRBV25-1 CASSEWGTAEAFF TGTGCCAGCAGTGAATGGGGCACGGCCGAAGCTTTCTTT
TRBJ2-1 - TRBD1 TRBV28 CASSTGTGLNEQFF TGTGCCAGCAGCACCGGGACAGGACTTAATGAGCAGTTCTTC
TRBJ1-2 - - TRBV7-8 CASSLRGNYGYTF TGTGCCAGCAGCTTAAGGGGAAACTATGGCTACACCTTC
TRBJ1-6 - TRBD1 TRBV6-5 CASRTGQVSPLHF TGTGCCAGCAGGACCGGACAGGTTTCACCCCTCCACTTT
TRBJ2-7 few - TRBV6-6 CASDLGQHYEQYF TGTGCTAGCGATTTAGGACAGCACTACGAGCAGTACTTC
TRBJ2-1 once TRBD2 TRBV10-3 CAIKQDGGAGQFF TGTGCCATCAAACAGGACGGGGGGGCCGGTCAGTTCTTC
TRBJ1-2 - - TRBV5-4 CASSLGRGVGYGYTF TGTGCCAGCAGCTTGGGCCGGGGGGTGGGGTATGGCTACACCTTC
TRBJ1-2 once TRBD1 TRBV28 CASSLSGQGANYGYTF TGTGCCAGCAGTTTATCGGGACAGGGGGCTAACTATGGCTACACCTTC
TRBJ1-1 few TRBD1 TRBV5-4 CASSLVGQGGGTEAFF TGTGCCAGCAGCTTGGTCGGACAGGGGGGAGGCACTGAAGCTTTCTTT
TRBJ1-3 - - TRBV6-1 CASSEMGLGNTIYF TGTGCCAGCAGTGAAATGGGACTCGGAAACACCATATATTTT
TRBJ1-5 once TRBD1 TRBV19 CASSRTGQGAQPQHF TGTGCCAGTAGTAGAACGGGACAGGGGGCCCAGCCCCAGCATTTT
TRBJ2-7 - - TRBV2 CASMTATPYEQYF TGTGCCAGCATGACAGCTACCCCCTACGAGCAGTACTTC